This TCR beta chain derives from a study of T and B cells in COVID-19 patients. Study findings and constraints: Exclusive to the recovered cohort were approximately 2,500 TCR clusters, some 32 of them with low generation probability.

V lost 0 bases to trimming and J lost 7 bases; unmatched junction nucleotides: 4. CDR1 and CDR2 from the germline V gene are MNHEY and SVGEGT. The CDR3 runs to 15 residues. This clonotype has more than one count but fewer than ten. Antigen unknown. Each TRB amplification used roughly 220-550 ng of genomic DNA from blood. BIOMED2 TRB-A/B primer pools were used in multiplex TRB PCR. TCRdb passed the multiplex PCR reads through MiXCR, listing each CDR3 protein once. The sample contains more than 5,000 distinct CDR3 sequences, 33% of which appear only once. The sequence derives from a human donor with active COVID-19. The V call is TRBV6-2 or TRBV6-3, the J call TRBJ2-7; TRBD2 matches at 12 bases. Material for sequencing was blood. The CDR3 region is CASSYSTSGSLEQYF. CDR3 DNA: TGTGCCAGCAGTTACTCGACTAGCGGGAGTCTTGAGCAGTACTTC.